What follows is one TCR beta chain and its context. The sample is drawn from a study of shared clonotypes between healthy human individuals. The table came from immunoSEQ multiplex PCR; TCRdb's copy has only in-frame clones and leaves some out. The table records over 1.5 million clones, around 98% of them present only once. The source material was naive CD4+ T cells sorted from blood. Subset in this sample: CD45RA+ positively selected. The clonotype originates from a young man in good health.

Here the CDR3 reads CASKRATGTDTQYF. CDR3 coding DNA: TGTGCCAGCAAACGCGCGACAGGCACAGATACGCAGTATTTT. The J gene is TRBJ2-3, the V gene TRBV5-5, with a weak D call TRBD1 (5 bases). The germline gives CDR1 SGHKS, CDR2 YYEKEE (reference sequence). The CDR3 is 14 amino acids. Trimming took 6 bases from V and 1 from J, leaving 12 bases between them.